The TCR beta chain described here comes from a study of T cells in women clearing cervical HPV infection. Turning to this clone: The CDR3 end falls 3 residues outside the read, so it is completed with the germline J gene.

This CDR3 region has 13 residues. The V end lost 5 bases, the J end lost 0 bases, and 6 bases lay between the germline ends. Looked up from germline, CDR1 is KGHSY and CDR2 is FQNENV. immunoSEQ multiplex PCR used an average of 1200 ng genomic DNA. Clones were read by immunoSEQ multiplex PCR, and TCRdb kept only the in-frame ones, dropping some. The sample has fewer than 50,000 clones. The receptor was derived from a woman between 18 and 70 years old with a cervical HPV16 infection that either progressed to CIN3+ or cleared (not recorded which). This chain connects TRBV16 to TRBJ2-3; D is uncertain. Material: blood buffy coat. The covered CDR3 bases are TGTGCCAGCAGCTATTCGAGCACAGATACG. This codes for CASSYSSTDT. The CDR3 in full is CASSYSSTDTQYF. Filled out from reference TRBV16 and TRBJ2-3, the complete variable domain reads GEEVAQTPKHLVRGEGQKAKLYCAPIKGHSYVFWYQQVLKNEFKFLISFQNENVFDETGMPKERFSAKCLPNSPCSLEIQATKLEDSAVYFCASSYSSTDTQYFGPGTRLTVL.